What follows describes a single T cell receptor beta chain. These data come from a study of blood T cell repertoires in COVID-19. Study background: The analysed material was cDNA or gDNA that came from T cells, B-cell-depleted T cells, or PBMCs.

The repertoire was sequenced with immunoSEQ multiplex PCR; TCRdb's copy has only in-frame clones and lacks some. The sample lists around 98,000 clones, roughly 83% occurring once. There are 15 residues in the CDR3. Germline-derived CDR1 and CDR2 are LNHDA and SQIVND (reference sequence). Trimming at V came to 9 bases and at J to 3 bases, leaving 12 bases not matched to a gene. The TCR was taken from a woman aged 60-75 years with acute or convalescent COVID-19. The sequenced sample was peripheral blood. The J gene is TRBJ1-1, the V gene TRBV19, with 8 bases lining up with TRBD1. The CDR3 coding sequence is TGTGCCAGCAGAAATGCCGGGACAGGAGACACTGAAGCTTTCTTT. Its protein is CASRNAGTGDTEAFF.